These T cell receptor beta chains were read from a single sample in a study of shared clonotypes between healthy human individuals. The protocol was immunoSEQ multiplex PCR, while the TCRdb copy is restricted to in-frame clones and leaves out a portion. This sample has 2 million to 2.5 million clones, with 90% to 96% found just once. Material: naive CD4+ T cells sorted from blood. These receptors were taken from a man between 18 and 29 years old in good health. The CDR3 runs from the conserved cysteine through the conserved F or W. Each record gives: D gene, clone size, J gene, V gene, CDR3 protein, CDR3 DNA. A D gene is named only where the DNA matches it firmly. Clone sizes are given selectively: once, few, many, or a class where the clone is expanded.

d_gene: NA
abundance: NA
j_gene: TRBJ2-3
v_gene: TRBV30
CDR3aa: CAWRGAFSTDTQYF
CDR3nt: TGTGCCTGGAGAGGCGCGTTTAGCACAGATACGCAGTATTTT

d_gene: NA
abundance: NA
j_gene: TRBJ2-5
v_gene: TRBV7-9
CDR3aa: CASSPGRKEETQYF
CDR3nt: TGTGCCAGCAGCCCTGGACGGAAAGAAGAGACCCAGTACTTC

d_gene: NA
abundance: NA
j_gene: TRBJ2-1
v_gene: TRBV28
CDR3aa: CATSRDEQFF
CDR3nt: TGTGCCACCTCGAGGGATGAGCAGTTCTTC

d_gene: NA
abundance: NA
j_gene: TRBJ1-2
v_gene: TRBV5-4
CDR3aa: CASSPQIGANYGYTF
CDR3nt: TGTGCCAGCAGCCCACAGATTGGAGCTAACTATGGCTACACCTTC

d_gene: NA
abundance: NA
j_gene: TRBJ2-2
v_gene: TRBV6-1
CDR3aa: CASRRGVQNTGELFF
CDR3nt: TGTGCCAGCAGGCGTGGGGTCCAGAACACCGGGGAGCTGTTTTTT

d_gene: TRBD2
abundance: NA
j_gene: TRBJ2-7
v_gene: TRBV30
CDR3aa: CAWSGLAGGLEQYF
CDR3nt: TGTGCCTGGAGTGGACTAGCGGGAGGGTTAGAGCAGTACTTC

d_gene: NA
abundance: NA
j_gene: TRBJ1-5
v_gene: TRBV5-6
CDR3aa: CASSLGWERGSNQPQHF
CDR3nt: TGTGCCAGCAGCTTGGGGTGGGAGCGGGGCAGCAATCAGCCCCAGCATTTT

d_gene: NA
abundance: NA
j_gene: TRBJ2-3
v_gene: TRBV18
CDR3aa: CASSPQPNTDTQYF
CDR3nt: TGTGCCAGCTCACCACAGCCTAACACAGATACGCAGTATTTT

d_gene: NA
abundance: NA
j_gene: TRBJ1-5
v_gene: TRBV5-1
CDR3aa: CASSLETGGQPQHF
CDR3nt: TGCGCCAGCAGCTTGGAAACAGGAGGACAGCCCCAGCATTTT

d_gene: TRBD1
abundance: NA
j_gene: TRBJ1-3
v_gene: TRBV30
CDR3aa: CAWSRHRGSGNTIYF
CDR3nt: TGTGCCTGGAGCCGACACAGGGGGAGCGGAAACACCATATATTTT

d_gene: NA
abundance: NA
j_gene: TRBJ1-2
v_gene: TRBV30
CDR3aa: CAWTAQLIYTF
CDR3nt: TGTGCCTGGACCGCGCAGCTGATCTACACCTTC

d_gene: TRBD1
abundance: NA
j_gene: TRBJ1-2
v_gene: TRBV7-3
CDR3aa: CASSLGQGVGGYTF
CDR3nt: TGTGCCAGCAGCTTGGGACAGGGGGTTGGTGGCTACACCTTC

d_gene: NA
abundance: NA
j_gene: TRBJ1-5
v_gene: TRBV19
CDR3aa: CASSILKRVDGNQPQHF
CDR3nt: TGTGCCAGTAGTATCTTAAAAAGGGTAGACGGCAATCAGCCCCAGCATTTT

d_gene: TRBD1
abundance: NA
j_gene: TRBJ1-2
v_gene: TRBV19
CDR3aa: CASSGDRGNYGYTF
CDR3nt: TGTGCCAGTAGCGGGGACAGGGGGAACTATGGCTACACCTTC

d_gene: NA
abundance: NA
j_gene: TRBJ2-3
v_gene: TRBV20-1
CDR3aa: CSAPGLDTQYF
CDR3nt: TGCAGTGCTCCCGGGCTTGATACGCAGTATTTT

d_gene: NA
abundance: NA
j_gene: TRBJ1-1
v_gene: TRBV5-6
CDR3aa: CASSLGGNTEAFF
CDR3nt: TGTGCCAGCAGCCTGGGGGGGAACACTGAAGCTTTCTTT

d_gene: NA
abundance: NA
j_gene: TRBJ1-2
v_gene: TRBV6-1
CDR3aa: CAIFISVLKYGYTF
CDR3nt: TGTGCCATTTTTATATCGGTCCTAAAATATGGCTACACCTTC

d_gene: NA
abundance: NA
j_gene: TRBJ2-7
v_gene: TRBV18
CDR3aa: CASSRGLDGYEQYF
CDR3nt: TGTGCCAGCTCAAGAGGCCTAGACGGCTACGAGCAGTACTTC

d_gene: NA
abundance: NA
j_gene: TRBJ1-1
v_gene: TRBV10-3
CDR3aa: CAISESGSNTEAFF
CDR3nt: TGTGCCATCAGTGAGTCAGGGTCTAACACTGAAGCTTTCTTT

d_gene: NA
abundance: NA
j_gene: TRBJ1-1
v_gene: TRBV5-1
CDR3aa: CASSSTGLNTEAFF
CDR3nt: TGCGCCAGCAGCTCTACAGGGCTGAACACTGAAGCTTTCTTT

d_gene: NA
abundance: once
j_gene: TRBJ1-1
v_gene: TRBV30
CDR3aa: CAWSVETENTEAFF
CDR3nt: TGTGCCTGGAGTGTGGAGACAGAGAACACTGAAGCTTTCTTT

d_gene: NA
abundance: NA
j_gene: TRBJ2-5
v_gene: TRBV28
CDR3aa: CASSLIRETQYF
CDR3nt: TGTGCCAGCAGTTTGATCCGGGAGACCCAGTACTTC

d_gene: TRBD2
abundance: NA
j_gene: TRBJ2-3
v_gene: TRBV30
CDR3aa: CAWSSGTSGPDTQYF
CDR3nt: TGTGCCTGGAGCTCCGGGACTAGCGGGCCAGATACGCAGTATTTT

d_gene: NA
abundance: NA
j_gene: TRBJ1-5
v_gene: TRBV19
CDR3aa: CASSTGTRQPQHF
CDR3nt: TGTGCCAGTAGTACCGGGACACGTCAGCCCCAGCATTTT

d_gene: NA
abundance: once
j_gene: TRBJ2-7
v_gene: TRBV6-1
CDR3aa: CASSEYSYYEQYF
CDR3nt: TGTGCCAGCAGTGAGTACAGCTACTACGAGCAGTACTTC

d_gene: NA
abundance: once
j_gene: TRBJ2-2
v_gene: TRBV7-2
CDR3aa: CASSLSAGELFF
CDR3nt: TGTGCCAGCAGCTTATCAGCCGGGGAGCTGTTTTTT

d_gene: NA
abundance: NA
j_gene: TRBJ2-5
v_gene: TRBV30
CDR3aa: CAWSGSGWVETQYF
CDR3nt: TGTGCCTGGAGTGGGTCAGGGTGGGTAGAGACCCAGTACTTC

d_gene: NA
abundance: NA
j_gene: TRBJ1-2
v_gene: TRBV19
CDR3aa: CASSPWTANYGYTF
CDR3nt: TGTGCCAGTAGTCCCTGGACAGCTAACTATGGCTACACCTTC

d_gene: TRBD1
abundance: NA
j_gene: TRBJ1-2
v_gene: TRBV10-2
CDR3aa: CASSVSRGLVGYTF
CDR3nt: TGCGCCAGCAGTGTCTCCAGGGGGCTAGTAGGCTACACCTTC

d_gene: NA
abundance: NA
j_gene: TRBJ2-2
v_gene: TRBV7-2
CDR3aa: CASSADQYRGTGELFF
CDR3nt: TGTGCCAGCAGCGCGGATCAATATCGTGGCACCGGGGAGCTGTTTTTT

d_gene: NA
abundance: NA
j_gene: TRBJ2-2
v_gene: TRBV9
CDR3aa: CASSDPQGGRNTGELFF
CDR3nt: TGTGCCAGCAGCGACCCGCAGGGGGGCCGGAACACCGGGGAGCTGTTTTTT

d_gene: NA
abundance: NA
j_gene: TRBJ1-4
v_gene: TRBV28
CDR3aa: CASSPLSGNRATNEKLFF
CDR3nt: TGTGCCAGCAGTCCCTTATCGGGCAACAGGGCAACTAATGAAAAACTGTTTTTT

d_gene: NA
abundance: NA
j_gene: TRBJ2-3
v_gene: TRBV28
CDR3aa: CGHRDSTDTQYF
CDR3nt: TGTGGGCACAGGGATTCGACAGATACGCAGTATTTT

d_gene: NA
abundance: NA
j_gene: TRBJ1-1
v_gene: TRBV6-5
CDR3aa: CASSSLAGNTEAFF
CDR3nt: TGTGCCAGCAGTTCCCTTGCAGGGAACACTGAAGCTTTCTTT

d_gene: NA
abundance: NA
j_gene: TRBJ1-2
v_gene: TRBV18
CDR3aa: CASSPGQATYGYTF
CDR3nt: TGTGCCAGCTCACCGGGACAAGCAACTTATGGCTACACCTTC

d_gene: NA
abundance: NA
j_gene: TRBJ2-7
v_gene: TRBV7-2
CDR3aa: CASSLVGLNEQYF
CDR3nt: TGTGCCAGCAGCTTAGTCGGACTAAACGAGCAGTACTTC

d_gene: NA
abundance: NA
j_gene: TRBJ2-7
v_gene: TRBV5-1
CDR3aa: CASSLEVSGSGEQYF
CDR3nt: TGCGCCAGCAGCTTGGAAGTGTCAGGGTCTGGCGAGCAGTACTTC

d_gene: NA
abundance: once
j_gene: TRBJ2-5
v_gene: TRBV5-4
CDR3aa: CASHGGPGVNSGTQYF
CDR3nt: TGTGCCAGCCACGGAGGGCCCGGAGTTAACAGCGGGACCCAGTACTTC

d_gene: TRBD1
abundance: NA
j_gene: TRBJ2-1
v_gene: TRBV30
CDR3aa: CAWSVHRGNEQFF
CDR3nt: TGTGCCTGGAGTGTCCACAGGGGTAATGAGCAGTTCTTC

d_gene: NA
abundance: NA
j_gene: TRBJ2-2
v_gene: TRBV6-6
CDR3aa: CASSYSTGVIGELFF
CDR3nt: TGTGCCAGCAGTTACTCGACGGGGGTTATCGGGGAGCTGTTTTTT